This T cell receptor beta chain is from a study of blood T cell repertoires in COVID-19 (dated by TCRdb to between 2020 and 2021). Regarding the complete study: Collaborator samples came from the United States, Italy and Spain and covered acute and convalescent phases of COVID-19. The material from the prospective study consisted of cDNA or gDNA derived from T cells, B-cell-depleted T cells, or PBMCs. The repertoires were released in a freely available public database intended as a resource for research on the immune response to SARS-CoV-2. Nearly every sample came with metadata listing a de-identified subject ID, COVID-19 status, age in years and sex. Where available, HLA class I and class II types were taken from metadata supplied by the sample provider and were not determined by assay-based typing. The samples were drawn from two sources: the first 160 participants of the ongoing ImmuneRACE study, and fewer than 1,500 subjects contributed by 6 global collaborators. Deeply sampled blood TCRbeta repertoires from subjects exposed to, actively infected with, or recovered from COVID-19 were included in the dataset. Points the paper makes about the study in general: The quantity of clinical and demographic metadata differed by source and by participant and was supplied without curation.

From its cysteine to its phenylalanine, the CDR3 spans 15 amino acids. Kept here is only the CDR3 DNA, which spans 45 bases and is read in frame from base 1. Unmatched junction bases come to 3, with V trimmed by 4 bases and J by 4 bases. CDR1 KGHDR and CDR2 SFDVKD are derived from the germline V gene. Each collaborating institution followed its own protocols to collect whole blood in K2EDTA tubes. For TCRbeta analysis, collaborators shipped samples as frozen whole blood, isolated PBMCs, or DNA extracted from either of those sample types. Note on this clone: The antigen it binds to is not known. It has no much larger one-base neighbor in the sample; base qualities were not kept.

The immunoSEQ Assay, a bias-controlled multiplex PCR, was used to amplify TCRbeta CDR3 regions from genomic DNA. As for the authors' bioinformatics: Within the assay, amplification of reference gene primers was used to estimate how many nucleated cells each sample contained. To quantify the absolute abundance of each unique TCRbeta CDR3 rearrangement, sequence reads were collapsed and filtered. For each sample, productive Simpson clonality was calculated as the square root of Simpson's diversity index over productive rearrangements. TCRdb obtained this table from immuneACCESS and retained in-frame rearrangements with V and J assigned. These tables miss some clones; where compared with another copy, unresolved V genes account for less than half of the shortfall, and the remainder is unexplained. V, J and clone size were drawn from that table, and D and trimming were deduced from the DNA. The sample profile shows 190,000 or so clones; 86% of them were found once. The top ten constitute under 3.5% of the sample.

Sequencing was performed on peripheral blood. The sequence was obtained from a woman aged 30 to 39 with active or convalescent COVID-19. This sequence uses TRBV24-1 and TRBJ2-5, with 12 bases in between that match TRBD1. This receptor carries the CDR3 CATSEGQGARETQYF. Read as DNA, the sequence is TGTGCCACCAGTGAGGGACAGGGGGCTAGAGAGACCCAGTACTTC.